Included here is one TCR beta chain sequence, with context. It was with 60 Vbeta and 13 Jbeta primers that the PCR ran. The method was immunoSEQ multiplex PCR; TCRdb's version includes in-frame clones alone and lacks a portion of them. The sample carries more than 110,000 clones, 80% recorded once. These data belong to a study of cytomegalovirus exposure and HLA in healthy donors. Germline V gene sequence: CDR1 SGHAT, CDR2 FQNNGV. V lost 3 bases and J 0 bases, leaving 3 bases between the germline ends. The CDR3 is made up of 14 amino acids. The sample was PBMCs. This TCR came from a middle-aged man in good health and CMV-seropositive. This rearrangement joins TRBV11-2 to TRBJ2-6; D ambiguous. The CDR3 DNA reads TGTGCCAGCAGCTTCAGCTCTGGGGCCAACGTCCTGACTTTC. Translation gives CASSFSSGANVLTF.